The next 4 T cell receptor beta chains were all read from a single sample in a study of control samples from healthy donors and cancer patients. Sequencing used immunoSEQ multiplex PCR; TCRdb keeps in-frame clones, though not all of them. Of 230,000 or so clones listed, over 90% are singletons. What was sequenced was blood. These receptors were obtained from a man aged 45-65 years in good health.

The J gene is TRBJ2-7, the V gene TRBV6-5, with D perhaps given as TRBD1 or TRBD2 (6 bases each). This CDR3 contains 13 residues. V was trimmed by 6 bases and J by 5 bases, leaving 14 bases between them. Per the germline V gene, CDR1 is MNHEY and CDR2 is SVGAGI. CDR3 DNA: TGTGCCAGCAGGGGCCCGGGGGCCAACGAGCAGTACTTC. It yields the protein CASRGPGANEQYF.

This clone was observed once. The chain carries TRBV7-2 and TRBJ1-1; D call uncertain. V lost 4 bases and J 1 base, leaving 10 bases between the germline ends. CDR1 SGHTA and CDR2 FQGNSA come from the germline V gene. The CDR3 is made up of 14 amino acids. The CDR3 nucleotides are TGTGCCAGCAGCTCCCGGGCCCAGAACACTGAAGCTTTCTTT. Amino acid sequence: CASSSRAQNTEAFF.

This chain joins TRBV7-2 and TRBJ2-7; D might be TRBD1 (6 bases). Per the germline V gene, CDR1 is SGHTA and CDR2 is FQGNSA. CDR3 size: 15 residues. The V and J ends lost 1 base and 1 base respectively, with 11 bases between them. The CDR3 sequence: CASSLGGQKSYEQYF. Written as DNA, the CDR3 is TGTGCCAGCAGCTTAGGAGGACAGAAATCCTACGAGCAGTACTTC.

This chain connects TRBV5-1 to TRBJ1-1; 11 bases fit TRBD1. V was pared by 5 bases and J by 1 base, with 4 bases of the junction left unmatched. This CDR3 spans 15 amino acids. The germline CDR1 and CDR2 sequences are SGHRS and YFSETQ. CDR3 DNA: TGCGCCAGCAGGCCCGGGACAGGGGGGAACACTGAAGCTTTCTTT. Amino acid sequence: CASRPGTGGNTEAFF. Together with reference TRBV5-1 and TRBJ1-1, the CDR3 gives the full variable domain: KAGVTQTPRYLIKTRGQQVTLSCSPISGHRSVSWYQQTPGQGLQFLFEYFSETQRNKGNFPGRFSGRQFSNSRSEMNVSTLELGDSALYLCASRPGTGGNTEAFFGQGTRLTVV.